This T cell receptor (beta chain) originates from a study of cytotoxic CD8 clonotypes in ibrutinib-treated CLL. Notes on the study in general: Baseline levels were approached again at progression, after clonality had risen at ibrutinib response.

The V and J ends lost 7 bases and 4 bases respectively, with 15 bases between them. CDR3 length equals 14 residues. Germline V lookup: CDR1 SGHVS, CDR2 FQNEAQ. This clone was seen once. Its antigen is currently unknown. Measured with immunoSEQ multiplex PCR; TCRdb has only the in-frame clones, and not every one. The sample carries approximately 150,000 clones, over 75% recorded once. The specimen comprised PBMCs, sampled at disease progression, from a patient treated with ibrutinib. This sequence joins TRBV7-8 and TRBJ2-3; D not certain. The source of this sequence is a human donor with chronic lymphocytic leukemia. The CDR3 here is CASTPRSGPDTQYF. CDR3 bases: TGTGCCAGCACCCCCCGAAGTGGTCCAGATACGCAGTATTTT.